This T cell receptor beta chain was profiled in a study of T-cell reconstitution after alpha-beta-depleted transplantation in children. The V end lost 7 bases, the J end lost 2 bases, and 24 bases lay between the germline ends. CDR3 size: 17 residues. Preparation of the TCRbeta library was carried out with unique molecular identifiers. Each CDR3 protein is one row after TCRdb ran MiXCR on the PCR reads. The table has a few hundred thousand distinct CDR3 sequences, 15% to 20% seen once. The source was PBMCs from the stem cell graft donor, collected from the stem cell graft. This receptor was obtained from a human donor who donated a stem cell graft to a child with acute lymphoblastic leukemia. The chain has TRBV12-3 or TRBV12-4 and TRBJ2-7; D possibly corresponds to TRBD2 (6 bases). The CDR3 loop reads CASTFELREKRPYEQYF. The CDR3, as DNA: TGTGCCAGCACTTTTGAGCTCCGGGAGAAGCGCCCCTACGAGCAGTACTTC.